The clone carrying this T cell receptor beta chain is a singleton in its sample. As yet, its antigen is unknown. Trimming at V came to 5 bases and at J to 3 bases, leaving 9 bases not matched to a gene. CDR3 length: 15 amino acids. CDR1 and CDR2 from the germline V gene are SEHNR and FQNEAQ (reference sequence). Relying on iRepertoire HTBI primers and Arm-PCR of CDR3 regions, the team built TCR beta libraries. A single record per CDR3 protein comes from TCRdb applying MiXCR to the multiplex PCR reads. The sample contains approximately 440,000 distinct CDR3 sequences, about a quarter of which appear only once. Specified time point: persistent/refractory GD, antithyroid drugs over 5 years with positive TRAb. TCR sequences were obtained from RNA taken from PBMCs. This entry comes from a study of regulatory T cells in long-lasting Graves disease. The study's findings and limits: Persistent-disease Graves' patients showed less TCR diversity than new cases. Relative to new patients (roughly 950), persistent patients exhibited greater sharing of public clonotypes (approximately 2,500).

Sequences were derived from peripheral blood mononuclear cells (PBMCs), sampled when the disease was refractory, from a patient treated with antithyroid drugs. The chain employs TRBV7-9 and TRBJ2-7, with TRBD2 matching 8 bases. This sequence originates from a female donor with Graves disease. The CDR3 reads CASSVTGGPIYEQYF. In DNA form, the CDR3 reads TGTGCCAGCAGCGTTACGGGAGGGCCAATCTACGAGCAGTACTTC.